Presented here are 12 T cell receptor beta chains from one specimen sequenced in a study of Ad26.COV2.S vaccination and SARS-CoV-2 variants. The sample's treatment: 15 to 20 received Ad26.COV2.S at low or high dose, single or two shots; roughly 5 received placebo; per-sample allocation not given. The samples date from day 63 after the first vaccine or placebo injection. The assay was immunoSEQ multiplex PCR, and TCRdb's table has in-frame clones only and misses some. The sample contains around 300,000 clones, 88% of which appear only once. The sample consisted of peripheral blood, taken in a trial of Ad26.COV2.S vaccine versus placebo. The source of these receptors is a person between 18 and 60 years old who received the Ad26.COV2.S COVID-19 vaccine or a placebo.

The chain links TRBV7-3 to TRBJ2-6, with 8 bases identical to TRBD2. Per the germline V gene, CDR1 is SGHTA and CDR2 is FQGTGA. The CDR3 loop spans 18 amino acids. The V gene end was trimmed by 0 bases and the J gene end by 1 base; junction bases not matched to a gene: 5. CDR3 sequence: CASSLTQAGVSGANVLTF. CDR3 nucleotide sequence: TGTGCCAGCAGCTTAACGCAAGCGGGAGTATCTGGGGCCAACGTCCTGACTTTC.

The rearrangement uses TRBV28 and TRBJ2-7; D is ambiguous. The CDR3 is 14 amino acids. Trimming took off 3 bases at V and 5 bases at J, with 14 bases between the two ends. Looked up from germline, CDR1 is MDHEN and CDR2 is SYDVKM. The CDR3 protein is CASSFSELLNEQYF. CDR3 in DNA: TGTGCCAGCAGTTTTTCGGAACTACTTAACGAGCAGTACTTC. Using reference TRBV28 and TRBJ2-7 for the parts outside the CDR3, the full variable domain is DVKVTQSSRYLVKRTGEKVFLECVQDMDHENMFWYRQDPGLGLRLIYFSYDVKMKEKGDIPEGYSVSREKKERFSLILESASTNQTSMYLCASSFSELLNEQYFGPGTRLTVT.

CDR3 sequence: CASSQRQSTDTQYF. The CDR3 region has the DNA TGTGCCAGCAGCCAACGACAGAGCACAGATACGCAGTATTTT. The rearrangement joins TRBV7-9 to TRBJ2-3, with D perhaps TRBD1 (5 bases). Trimming took off 5 bases at V and 0 bases at J, with 9 bases between the two ends. The germline CDR1 and CDR2 sequences are SEHNR and FQNEAQ (reference sequence). The CDR3 runs 14 residues.

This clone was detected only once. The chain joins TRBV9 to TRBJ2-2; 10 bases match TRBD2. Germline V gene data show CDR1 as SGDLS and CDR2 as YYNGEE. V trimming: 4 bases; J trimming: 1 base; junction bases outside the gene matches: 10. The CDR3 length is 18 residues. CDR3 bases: TGTGCCAGCAGCCCGGGTTCTAGCGGGAGAGAGAACACCGGGGAGCTGTTTTTT. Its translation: CASSPGSSGRENTGELFF. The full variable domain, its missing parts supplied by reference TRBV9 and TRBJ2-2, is DSGVTQTPKHLITATGQRVTLRCSPRSGDLSVYWYQQSLDQGLQFLIQYYNGEERAKGNILERFSAQQFPDLHSELNLSSLELGDSALYFCASSPGSSGRENTGELFFGEGSRLTVL.

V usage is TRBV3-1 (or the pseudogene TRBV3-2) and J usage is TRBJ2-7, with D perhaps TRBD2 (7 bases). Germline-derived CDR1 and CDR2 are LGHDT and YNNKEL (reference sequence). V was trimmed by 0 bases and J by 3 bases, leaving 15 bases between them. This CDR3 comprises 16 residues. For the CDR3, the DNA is TGTGCCAGCAGCCAAGATCGGGGCGGGGGCGTCTACGAGCAGTACTTC. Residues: CASSQDRGGGVYEQYF.

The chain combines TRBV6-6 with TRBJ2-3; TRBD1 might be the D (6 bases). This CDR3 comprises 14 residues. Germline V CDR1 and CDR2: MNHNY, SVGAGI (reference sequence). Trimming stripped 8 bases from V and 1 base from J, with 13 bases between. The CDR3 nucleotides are TGTGCCAGCTCGCTGGACAGAGGCACAGATACGCAGTATTTT. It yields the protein CASSLDRGTDTQYF.

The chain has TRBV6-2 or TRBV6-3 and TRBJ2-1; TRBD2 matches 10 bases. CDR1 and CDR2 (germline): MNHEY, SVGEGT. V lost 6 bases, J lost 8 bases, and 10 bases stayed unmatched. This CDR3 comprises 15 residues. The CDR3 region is CASSWSGRASDEQFF. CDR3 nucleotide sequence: TGTGCCAGCAGCTGGAGCGGGAGGGCCTCGGATGAGCAGTTCTTC.

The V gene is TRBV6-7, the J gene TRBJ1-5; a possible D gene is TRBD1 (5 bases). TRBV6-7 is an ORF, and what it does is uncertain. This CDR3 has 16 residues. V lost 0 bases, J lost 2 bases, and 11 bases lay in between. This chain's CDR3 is CASSYSVGGGNQPQHF. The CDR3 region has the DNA TGTGCCAGCAGTTACTCGGTTGGGGGTGGCAATCAGCCCCAGCATTTT.

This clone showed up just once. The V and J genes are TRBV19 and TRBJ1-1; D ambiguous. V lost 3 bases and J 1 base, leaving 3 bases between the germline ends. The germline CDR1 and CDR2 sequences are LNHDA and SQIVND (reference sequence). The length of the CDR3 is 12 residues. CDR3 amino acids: CASSIGNTEAFF. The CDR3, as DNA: TGTGCCAGTAGTATCGGGAACACTGAAGCTTTCTTT.

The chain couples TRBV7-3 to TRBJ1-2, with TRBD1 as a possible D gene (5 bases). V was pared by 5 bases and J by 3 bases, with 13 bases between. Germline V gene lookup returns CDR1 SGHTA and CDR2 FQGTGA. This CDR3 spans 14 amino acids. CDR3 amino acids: CASSPNRGDYGYTF. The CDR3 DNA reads TGTGCCAGCAGCCCCAACCGGGGGGACTATGGCTACACCTTC. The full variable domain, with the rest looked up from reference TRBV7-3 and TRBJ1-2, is GAGVSQTPSNKVTEKGKYVELRCDPISGHTALYWYRQSLGQGPEFLIYFQGTGAADDSGLPNDRFFAVRPEGSVSTLKIQRTERGDSAVYLCASSPNRGDYGYTFGSGTRLTVV.

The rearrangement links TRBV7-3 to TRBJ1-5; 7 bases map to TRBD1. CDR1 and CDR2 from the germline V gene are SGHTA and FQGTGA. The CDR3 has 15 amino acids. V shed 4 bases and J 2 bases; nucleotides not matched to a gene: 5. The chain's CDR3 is CASSSTGDRNQPQHF. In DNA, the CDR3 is TGTGCCAGCAGCTCTACAGGGGACCGCAATCAGCCCCAGCATTTT.

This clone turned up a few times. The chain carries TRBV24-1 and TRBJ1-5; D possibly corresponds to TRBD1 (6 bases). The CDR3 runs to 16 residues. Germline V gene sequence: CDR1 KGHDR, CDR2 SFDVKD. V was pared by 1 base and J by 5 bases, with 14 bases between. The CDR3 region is CATSDFLGGGHQPQHF. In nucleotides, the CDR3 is TGTGCCACCAGTGATTTCTTAGGGGGAGGTCATCAGCCCCAGCATTTT.